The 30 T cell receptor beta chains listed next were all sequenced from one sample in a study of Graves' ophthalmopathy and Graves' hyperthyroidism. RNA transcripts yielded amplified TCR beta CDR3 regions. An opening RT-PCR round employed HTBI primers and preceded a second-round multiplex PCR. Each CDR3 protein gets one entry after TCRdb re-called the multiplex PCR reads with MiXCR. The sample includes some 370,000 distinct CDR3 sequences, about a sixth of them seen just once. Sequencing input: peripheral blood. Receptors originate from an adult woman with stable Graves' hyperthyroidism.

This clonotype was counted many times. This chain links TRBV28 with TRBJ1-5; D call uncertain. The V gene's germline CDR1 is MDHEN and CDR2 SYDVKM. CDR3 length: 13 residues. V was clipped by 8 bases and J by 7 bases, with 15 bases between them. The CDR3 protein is CASATQAGQPQHF. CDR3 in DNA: TGTGCCAGCGCAACTCAAGCAGGCCAGCCCCAGCATTTT.

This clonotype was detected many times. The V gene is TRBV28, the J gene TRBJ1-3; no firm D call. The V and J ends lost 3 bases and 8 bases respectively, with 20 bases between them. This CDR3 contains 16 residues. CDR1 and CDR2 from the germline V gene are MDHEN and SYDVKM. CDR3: CASSLPRPTRRDTIYF. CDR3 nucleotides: TGTGCCAGCAGTTTGCCCCGGCCGACCCGGAGGGACACCATATATTTT.

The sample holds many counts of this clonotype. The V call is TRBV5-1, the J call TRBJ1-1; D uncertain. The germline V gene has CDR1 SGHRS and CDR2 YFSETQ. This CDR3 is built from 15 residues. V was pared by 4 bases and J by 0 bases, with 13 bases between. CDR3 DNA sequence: TGCGCCAGCAGCAACTCCCGGACGGTGAACACTGAAGCTTTCTTT. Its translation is CASSNSRTVNTEAFF.

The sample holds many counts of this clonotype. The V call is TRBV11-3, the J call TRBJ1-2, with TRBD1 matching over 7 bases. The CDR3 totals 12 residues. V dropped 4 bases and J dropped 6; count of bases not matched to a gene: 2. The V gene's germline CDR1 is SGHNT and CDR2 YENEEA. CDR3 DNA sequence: TGTGCCAGCAGCTCCGGACAGGATGGCTACACCTTC. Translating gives CASSSGQDGYTF.

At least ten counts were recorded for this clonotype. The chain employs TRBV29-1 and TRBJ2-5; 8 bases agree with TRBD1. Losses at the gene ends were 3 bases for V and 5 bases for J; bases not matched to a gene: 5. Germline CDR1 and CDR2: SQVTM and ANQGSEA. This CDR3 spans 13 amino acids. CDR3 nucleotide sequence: TGCAGCGTTGAGGACAGGGTAGACGAGACCCAGTACTTC. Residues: CSVEDRVDETQYF.

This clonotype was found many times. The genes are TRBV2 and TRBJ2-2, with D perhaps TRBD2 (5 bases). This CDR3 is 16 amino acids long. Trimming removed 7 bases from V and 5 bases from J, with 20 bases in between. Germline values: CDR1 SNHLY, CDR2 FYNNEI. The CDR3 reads CASKARGLVGTGELFF. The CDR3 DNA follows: TGTGCCAGCAAAGCCCGAGGGCTAGTCGGTACCGGGGAGCTGTTTTTT.

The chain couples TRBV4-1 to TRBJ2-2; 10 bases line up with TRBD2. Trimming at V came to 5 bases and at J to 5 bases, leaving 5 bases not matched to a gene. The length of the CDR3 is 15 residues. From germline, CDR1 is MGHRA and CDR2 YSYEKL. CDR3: CASSSTSGSTGELFF. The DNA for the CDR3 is TGCGCCAGCAGCTCGACTAGCGGGTCAACCGGGGAGCTGTTTTTT.

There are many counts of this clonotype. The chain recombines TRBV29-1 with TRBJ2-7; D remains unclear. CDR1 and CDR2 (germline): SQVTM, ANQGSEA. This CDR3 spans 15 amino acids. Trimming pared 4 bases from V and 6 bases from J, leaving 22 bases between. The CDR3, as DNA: TGCAGCGTTGCCCCCTTCTATCCTCAGAGGAGCGAGCAGTACTTC. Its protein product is CSVAPFYPQRSEQYF.

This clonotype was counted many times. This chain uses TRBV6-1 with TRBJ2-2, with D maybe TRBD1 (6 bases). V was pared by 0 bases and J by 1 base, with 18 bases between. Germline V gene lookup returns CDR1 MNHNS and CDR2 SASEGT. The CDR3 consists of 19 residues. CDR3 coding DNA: TGTGCCAGCAGTGAAGCGTTTTTTCCTGGACAGTGGAACACCGGGGAGCTGTTTTTT. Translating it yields CASSEAFFPGQWNTGELFF.

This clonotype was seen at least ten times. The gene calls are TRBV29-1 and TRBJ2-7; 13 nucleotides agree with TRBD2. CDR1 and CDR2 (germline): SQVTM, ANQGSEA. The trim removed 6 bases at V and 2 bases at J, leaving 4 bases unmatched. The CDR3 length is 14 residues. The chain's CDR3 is CSVRTSGSTYEQYF. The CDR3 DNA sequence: TGCAGCGTGCGGACTAGCGGGAGCACCTACGAGCAGTACTTC.

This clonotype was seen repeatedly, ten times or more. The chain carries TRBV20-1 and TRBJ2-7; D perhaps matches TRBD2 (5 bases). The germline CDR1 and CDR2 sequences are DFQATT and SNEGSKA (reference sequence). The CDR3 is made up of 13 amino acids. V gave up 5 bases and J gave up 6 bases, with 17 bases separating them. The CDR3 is CSAGSREKAEQYF. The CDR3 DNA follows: TGCAGTGCTGGGTCGAGGGAAAAGGCCGAGCAGTACTTC.

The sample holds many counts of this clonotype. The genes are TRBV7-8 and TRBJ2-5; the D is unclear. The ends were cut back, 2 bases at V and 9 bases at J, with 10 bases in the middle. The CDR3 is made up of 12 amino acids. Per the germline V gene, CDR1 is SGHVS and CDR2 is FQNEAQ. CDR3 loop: CASSLKFVAQYF. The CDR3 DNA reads TGTGCCAGCAGCTTAAAGTTCGTAGCCCAGTACTTC.

CDR3 bases: TGTGCCAGCAGCTCCTCGTTGAGCGGGGAGCTGTTTTTT. Its protein is CASSSSLSGELFF. The chain employs TRBV7-9 and TRBJ2-2, with unresolved D. Per germline, CDR1 SEHNR and CDR2 FQNEAQ (reference sequence). V lost 4 bases, J lost 7 bases, and 10 bases lay in between. The CDR3 loop spans 13 amino acids.

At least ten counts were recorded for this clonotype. CDR3 residues: CSATRDREYGYTF. The CDR3 DNA sequence: TGCAGTGCTACCCGGGACAGGGAGTATGGCTACACCTTC. The chain employs TRBV20-1 and TRBJ1-2; 9 bases map to TRBD1. CDR1 and CDR2 from the germline V gene are DFQATT and SNEGSKA (reference sequence). V lost 4 bases and J lost 5; bases outside the gene matches: 5. The CDR3 sequence is 13 residues long.

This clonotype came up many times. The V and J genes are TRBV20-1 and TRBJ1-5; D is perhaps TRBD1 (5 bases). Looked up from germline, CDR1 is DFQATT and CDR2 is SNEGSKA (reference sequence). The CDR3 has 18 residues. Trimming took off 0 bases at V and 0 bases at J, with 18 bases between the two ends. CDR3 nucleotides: TGCAGTGCTAGAGATCATTGTGGTCGGGGGGGTAGCAATCAGCCCCAGCATTTT. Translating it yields CSARDHCGRGGSNQPQHF.

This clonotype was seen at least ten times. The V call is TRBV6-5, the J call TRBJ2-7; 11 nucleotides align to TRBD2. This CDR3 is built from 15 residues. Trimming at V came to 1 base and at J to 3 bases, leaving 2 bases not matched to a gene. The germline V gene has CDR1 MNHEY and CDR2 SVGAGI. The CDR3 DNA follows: TGTGCCAGCAGTTACTTCCTAGCGGGGGGCTACGAGCAGTACTTC. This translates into CASSYFLAGGYEQYF.

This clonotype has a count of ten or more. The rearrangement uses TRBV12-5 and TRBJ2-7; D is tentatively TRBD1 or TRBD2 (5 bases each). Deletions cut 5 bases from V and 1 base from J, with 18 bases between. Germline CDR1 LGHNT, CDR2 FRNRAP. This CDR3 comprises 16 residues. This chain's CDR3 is CASGTSRDPRSYEQYF. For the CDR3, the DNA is TGTGCTAGTGGTACGAGCCGGGACCCGCGATCCTACGAGCAGTACTTC.

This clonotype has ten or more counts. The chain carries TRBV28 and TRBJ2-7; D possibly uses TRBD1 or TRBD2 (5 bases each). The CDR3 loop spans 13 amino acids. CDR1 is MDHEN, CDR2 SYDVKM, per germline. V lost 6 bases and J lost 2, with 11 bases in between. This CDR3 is CASSLGDPYEQYF. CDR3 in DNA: TGTGCCAGCAGCCTCGGGGACCCCTACGAGCAGTACTTC.

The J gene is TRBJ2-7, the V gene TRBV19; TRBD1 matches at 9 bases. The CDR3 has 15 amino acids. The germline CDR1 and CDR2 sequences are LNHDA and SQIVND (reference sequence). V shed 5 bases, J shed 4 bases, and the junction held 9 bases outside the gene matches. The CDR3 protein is CASSVRPGTGYEQYF. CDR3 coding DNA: TGTGCCAGTAGTGTACGTCCCGGGACAGGGTACGAGCAGTACTTC.

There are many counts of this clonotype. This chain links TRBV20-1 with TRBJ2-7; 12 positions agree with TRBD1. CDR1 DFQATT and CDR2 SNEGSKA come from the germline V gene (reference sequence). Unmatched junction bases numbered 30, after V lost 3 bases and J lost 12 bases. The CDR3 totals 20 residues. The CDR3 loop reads CSASPRDRGRMASSSSLSYF. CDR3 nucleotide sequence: TGCAGTGCTAGTCCCCGGGACAGGGGGCGAATGGCCTCCTCGTCCTCCTTGTCGTACTTC.

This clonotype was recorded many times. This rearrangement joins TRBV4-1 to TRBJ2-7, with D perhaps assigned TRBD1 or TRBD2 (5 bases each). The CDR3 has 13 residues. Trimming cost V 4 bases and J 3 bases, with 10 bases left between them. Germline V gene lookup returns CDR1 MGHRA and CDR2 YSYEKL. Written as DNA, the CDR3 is TGCGCCAGCAGCCGAGGGACCGACTACGAGCAGTACTTC. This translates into CASSRGTDYEQYF.

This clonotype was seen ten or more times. For the CDR3, the DNA is TGCAGTGCTAGGTTGGGGGCCCCCCGAGAGACCCAGTACTTC. Translating it yields CSARLGAPRETQYF. The V gene is TRBV20-1, the J gene TRBJ2-5; a weak D match, TRBD1 (6 bases). Germline CDR1 reads DFQATT; CDR2 reads SNEGSKA (reference sequence). CDR3 length: 14 amino acids. Trimming took off 3 bases at V and 4 bases at J, with 15 bases between the two ends.

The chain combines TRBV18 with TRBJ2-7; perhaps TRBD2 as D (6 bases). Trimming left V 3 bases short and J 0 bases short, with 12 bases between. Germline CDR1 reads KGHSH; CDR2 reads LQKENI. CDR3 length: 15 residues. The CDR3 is CASSPVAAPSYEQYF. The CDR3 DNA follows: TGTGCCAGCTCACCGGTAGCGGCCCCCTCCTACGAGCAGTACTTC. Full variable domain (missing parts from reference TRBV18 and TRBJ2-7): NAGVMQNPRHLVRRRGQEARLRCSPMKGHSHVYWYRQLPEEGLKFMVYLQKENIIDESGMPKERFSAEFPKEGPSILRIQQVVRGDSAAYFCASSPVAAPSYEQYFGPGTRLTVT.

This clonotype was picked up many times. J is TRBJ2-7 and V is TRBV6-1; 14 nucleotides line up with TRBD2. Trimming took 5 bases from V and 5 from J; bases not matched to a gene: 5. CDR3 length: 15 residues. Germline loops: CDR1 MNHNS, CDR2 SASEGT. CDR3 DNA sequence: TGTGCCAGCAGTCTTGGACTAGCGGGAGGTAACGAGCAGTACTTC. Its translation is CASSLGLAGGNEQYF.

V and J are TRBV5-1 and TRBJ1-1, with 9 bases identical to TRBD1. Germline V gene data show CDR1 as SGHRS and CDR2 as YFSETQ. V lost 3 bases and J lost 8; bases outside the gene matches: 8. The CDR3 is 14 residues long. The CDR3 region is CASSSGQGGREAFF. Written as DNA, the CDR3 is TGCGCCAGCAGCTCGGGACAGGGTGGCAGGGAAGCTTTCTTT.

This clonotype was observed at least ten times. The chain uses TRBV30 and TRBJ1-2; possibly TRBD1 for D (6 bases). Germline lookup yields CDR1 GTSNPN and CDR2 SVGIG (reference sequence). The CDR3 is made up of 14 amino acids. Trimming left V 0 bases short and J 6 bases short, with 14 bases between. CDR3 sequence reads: CAWSVRSGVHGYTF. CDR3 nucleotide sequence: TGTGCCTGGAGTGTACGGTCAGGGGTCCATGGCTACACCTTC.

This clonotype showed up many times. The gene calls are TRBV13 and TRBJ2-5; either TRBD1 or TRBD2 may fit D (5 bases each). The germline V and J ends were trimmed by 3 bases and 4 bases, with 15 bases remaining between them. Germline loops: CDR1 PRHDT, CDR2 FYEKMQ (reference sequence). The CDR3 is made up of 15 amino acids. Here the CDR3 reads CASSFREGRRETQYF. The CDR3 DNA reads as TGTGCCAGCAGCTTTCGAGAGGGGCGCAGAGAGACCCAGTACTTC.

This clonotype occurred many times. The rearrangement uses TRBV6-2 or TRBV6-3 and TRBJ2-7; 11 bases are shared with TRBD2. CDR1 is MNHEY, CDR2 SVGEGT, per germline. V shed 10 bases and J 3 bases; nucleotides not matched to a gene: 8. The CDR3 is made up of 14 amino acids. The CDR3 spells CATVGTSGHYEQYF. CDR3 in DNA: TGTGCCACGGTCGGGACTAGCGGCCACTACGAGCAGTACTTC.

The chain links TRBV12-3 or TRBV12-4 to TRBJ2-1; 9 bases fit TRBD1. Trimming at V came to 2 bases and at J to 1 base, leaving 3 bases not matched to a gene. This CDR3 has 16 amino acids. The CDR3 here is CASSLPGTGSYNEQFF. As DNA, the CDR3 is TGTGCCAGCAGTTTACCGGGGACAGGGTCCTACAATGAGCAGTTCTTC.

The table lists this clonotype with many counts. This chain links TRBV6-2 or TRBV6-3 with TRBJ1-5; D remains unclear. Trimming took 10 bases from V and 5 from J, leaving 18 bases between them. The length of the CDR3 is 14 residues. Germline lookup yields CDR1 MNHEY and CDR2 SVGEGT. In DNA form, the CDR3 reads TGTGCCATAAGAATTCGGTCCGGGGATCAGCCCCAGCATTTT. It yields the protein CAIRIRSGDQPQHF.